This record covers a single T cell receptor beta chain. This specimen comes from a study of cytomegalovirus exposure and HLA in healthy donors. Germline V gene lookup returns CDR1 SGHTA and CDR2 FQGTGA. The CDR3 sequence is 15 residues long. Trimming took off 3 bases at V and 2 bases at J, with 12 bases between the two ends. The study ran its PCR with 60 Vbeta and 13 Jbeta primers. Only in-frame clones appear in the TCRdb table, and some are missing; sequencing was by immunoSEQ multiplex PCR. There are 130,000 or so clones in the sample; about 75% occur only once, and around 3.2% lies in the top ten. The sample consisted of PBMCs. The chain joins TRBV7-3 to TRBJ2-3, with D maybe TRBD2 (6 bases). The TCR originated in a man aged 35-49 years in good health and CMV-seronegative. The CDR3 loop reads CASSFVGGYTDTQYF. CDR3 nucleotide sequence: TGTGCCAGCAGCTTCGTGGGGGGATACACAGATACGCAGTATTTT.